The subject of this entry is one T cell receptor (beta chain). Its cognate antigen is unknown. The CDR3 sequence is 16 residues long. The V gene lost 3 bases and the J gene lost 4 bases, with 15 bases spanning the gap. The germline V gene has CDR1 MGHRA and CDR2 YSYEKL. TCRdb keeps only in-frame clones here, not all; method: immunoSEQ multiplex PCR. The sample yields 60,000 to 90,000 clones, 94% seen once. The sample belongs to a study of cytomegalovirus exposure and HLA in healthy donors. Whole-study results and caveats: In vitro checks showed that a few CMV-associated chains really do target CMV antigens. For cytomegalovirus status, the classifier reportedly gave diagnoses with high specificity and sensitivity. Rare TCR sequences predominated, though certain public TCRs were found in many donors. Altogether, 160 or so TCR beta chains were recorded as cytomegalovirus-associated.

The receptor comes from a woman aged 18 to 35 in good health and CMV-seronegative. The source material was PBMCs. The rearrangement joins TRBV4-1 to TRBJ2-2; D possibly corresponds to TRBD2 (7 bases). The CDR3 coding sequence is TGCGCCAGCAGCCAGCGGGTCGGGGGGCTCACCGGGGAGCTGTTTTTT. This codes for CASSQRVGGLTGELFF.